The next 21 T cell receptor beta chains were all read from a single sample in a study of OX40 agonist ivuxolimab in advanced cancers. The receptor library was made with the immunoSEQ multiplex PCR assay. TCRdb provides this immuneACCESS table in a form limited to in-frame rearrangements. Some clones are lacking; in checked studies, under half of them reflect an unresolved V gene, and why the rest are absent is not known. Counted in this sample were 55,000 to 70,000 clones; roughly 88% of them appeared once. The ten largest make up 2.4% of the sample. The sample here was CD4+ or CD8+ T cells sorted from blood, taken in a trial of the OX40 agonist ivuxolimab. These receptors came from an adult with an advanced solid tumor such as melanoma, head and neck, liver or kidney cancer.

The chain employs TRBV6-1 and TRBJ1-2; the D is unclear. In germline, CDR1 is MNHNS, CDR2 SASEGT. This CDR3 is 14 amino acids long. V was shortened by 2 bases and J by 3 bases, with 10 bases between the two germline ends. CDR3: CASSELWVDYGYTF. The CDR3 DNA reads as TGTGCCAGCAGTGAACTTTGGGTGGACTATGGCTACACCTTC.

The rearrangement uses TRBV7-9 and TRBJ2-7, with D possibly being TRBD1 or TRBD2 (5 bases each). This CDR3 is 15 amino acids long. Trimming removed 6 bases at V and 0 bases at J, with 15 bases between. The germline gives CDR1 SEHNR, CDR2 FQNEAQ (reference sequence). CDR3 loop: CASRPKQGASYEQYF. The CDR3 DNA follows: TGTGCCAGCAGACCTAAGCAGGGAGCCTCCTACGAGCAGTACTTC.

V gene TRBV14 combines with J gene TRBJ2-2; TRBD1 might be the D (5 bases). The V end lost 6 bases, the J end lost 5 bases, and 19 bases lay between the germline ends. Germline V gene sequence: CDR1 SGHDN, CDR2 FVKESK. The length of the CDR3 is 16 residues. The CDR3 spells CASSPQVGLGTGELFF. The CDR3, as DNA: TGTGCCAGCAGTCCACAAGTGGGGCTGGGGACCGGGGAGCTGTTTTTT.

The chain uses TRBV6-1 and TRBJ2-7; TRBD1 is a possible D gene (6 bases). The CDR3 sequence is 15 residues long. The V gene lost 2 bases and the J gene lost 0 bases, with 11 bases spanning the gap. Germline loops: CDR1 MNHNS, CDR2 SASEGT. The CDR3 reads CASSELQGISYEQYF. The CDR3 DNA is TGTGCCAGCAGTGAATTACAGGGAATCTCCTACGAGCAGTACTTC.

The chain employs TRBV2 and TRBJ1-1; D call uncertain. The CDR3 is 13 residues long. V gave up 6 bases and J gave up 0 bases, with 8 bases separating them. CDR1 and CDR2 (germline): SNHLY, FYNNEI. CDR3 in DNA: TGTGCCAGCAGCCTGAGCATGAACACTGAAGCTTTCTTT. It encodes CASSLSMNTEAFF.

V and J are TRBV14 and TRBJ2-7, with 8 bases matching TRBD2. Germline CDR1 is SGHDN and CDR2 is FVKESK. Trimming cost V 4 bases and J 3 bases; bases outside gene matches: 14. This CDR3 has 17 amino acids. The CDR3 region is CASSPPRFSGELYEQYF. The CDR3 region has the DNA TGTGCCAGCAGCCCCCCTAGATTTAGCGGGGAGCTCTACGAGCAGTACTTC. Combining the CDR3 with reference TRBV14 and TRBJ2-7 gives the whole variable domain EAGVTQFPSHSVIEKGQTVTLRCDPISGHDNLYWYRRVMGKEIKFLLHFVKESKQDESGMPNNRFLAERTGGTYSTLKVQPAELEDSGVYFCASSPPRFSGELYEQYFGPGTRLTVT.

The chain is built from TRBV19 and TRBJ1-4; D is unresolved. The CDR3 contains 16 residues. V was trimmed by 5 bases and J by 3 bases, leaving 16 bases between them. Germline V gene lookup returns CDR1 LNHDA and CDR2 SQIVND (reference sequence). CDR3 in DNA: TGTGCCAGTAGTCCGGCAGGAAAAATTCCTAATGAAAAACTGTTTTTT. This encodes CASSPAGKIPNEKLFF.

J is TRBJ2-7 and V is TRBV7-9; 10 bases match TRBD2. J lost 2 bases, V lost 3 bases, and 7 bases had no gene match. CDR3 length equals 16 residues. Germline V gene sequence: CDR1 SEHNR, CDR2 FQNEAQ (reference sequence). CDR3 nucleotides: TGTGCCAGCAGCTTTCCCCTAGCGGGGGTTGCCTACGAGCAGTACTTC. It yields the protein CASSFPLAGVAYEQYF.

With regard to this clone: One end of the junction varies from germline; a read error may be responsible. The chain joins TRBV6-1 to TRBJ1-2; D remains ambiguous. The V gene's germline CDR1 is MNHNS and CDR2 SASEGT. This CDR3 is 16 amino acids long. The CDR3 protein is CASSVDPESNIYDYTF. DNA for the CDR3: TGTGCCAGCAGTGTGGACCCCGAATCCAACATCTATGACTACACCTTC.

The chain recombines TRBV5-1 with TRBJ1-3; TRBD1 is a possible D gene (6 bases). This CDR3 is 16 amino acids long. Looked up from germline, CDR1 is SGHRS and CDR2 is YFSETQ. Trimming shortened V by 4 bases and J by 1 base, and 15 bases separated the two germline ends. CDR3 sequence reads: CASSPAGGTSGNTIYF. As DNA, the CDR3 is TGCGCCAGCAGCCCGGCCGGGGGCACTTCTGGAAACACCATATATTTT. Filled out from reference TRBV5-1 and TRBJ1-3, the complete variable domain reads KAGVTQTPRYLIKTRGQQVTLSCSPISGHRSVSWYQQTPGQGLQFLFEYFSETQRNKGNFPGRFSGRQFSNSRSEMNVSTLELGDSALYLCASSPAGGTSGNTIYFGEGSWLTVV.

This sequence joins TRBV7-2 and TRBJ2-2; 7 bases map to TRBD2. This CDR3 has 15 amino acids. Germline lookup yields CDR1 SGHTA and CDR2 FQGNSA. Trimming took 3 bases from V and 6 from J; bases not matched to a gene: 7. The CDR3 protein is CASSLRRGSSGELFF. The CDR3 DNA follows: TGTGCCAGCAGCTTGAGGCGGGGGTCCTCCGGGGAGCTGTTTTTT.

This clone occurred a few times. The chain has TRBV16 and TRBJ1-2; 7 bases map to TRBD1. V dropped 6 bases and J dropped 9; count of bases not matched to a gene: 16. The CDR3 covers 15 residues. The V gene's germline CDR1 is KGHSY and CDR2 FQNENV. CDR3 loop: CASSRETGSGTRYTF. The CDR3 DNA is TGTGCCAGCAGTCGAGAGACAGGGTCCGGAACGCGCTACACCTTC. The complete variable domain, with remaining parts taken from reference TRBV16 and TRBJ1-2, reads GEEVAQTPKHLVRGEGQKAKLYCAPIKGHSYVFWYQQVLKNEFKFLISFQNENVFDETGMPKERFSAKCLPNSPCSLEIQATKLEDSAVYFCASSRETGSGTRYTFGSGTRLTVV.

V is TRBV7-2 and J is TRBJ2-3; D possibly uses TRBD1 or TRBD2 (5 bases each). V shed 6 bases and J shed 10 bases, with 26 bases lying between them. The germline V gene has CDR1 SGHTA and CDR2 FQGNSA. The CDR3 covers 16 residues. DNA of the CDR3: TGTGCCAGCAGTAAAGAGACGGGTGCCCTGGGACCAGCGCAGTATTTT. Amino acids: CASSKETGALGPAQYF.

The chain employs TRBV5-4 and TRBJ1-3, with D unclear. The CDR3 loop spans 14 amino acids. Germline assignment: CDR1 SGHNT and CDR2 YYREEE (reference sequence). V lost 1 base, J lost 2 bases, and 7 bases lay in between. For the CDR3, the DNA is TGTGCCAGCAGCTTGCAGCAGACTGGAAACACCATATATTTT. Protein: CASSLQQTGNTIYF.

The chain links TRBV9 to TRBJ1-3; tentative D call: TRBD1 (5 bases). Germline V gene lookup returns CDR1 SGDLS and CDR2 YYNGEE. CDR3 length equals 17 residues. V was cut by 4 bases and J by 3 bases, with 20 bases left in between. The DNA of the CDR3 is TGTGCCAGCAGCTACCAAGGGACTACCGCCAGTGGAAACACCATATATTTT. Translating gives CASSYQGTTASGNTIYF.

The V and J genes are TRBV5-1 and TRBJ1-1, with 7 bases identical to TRBD1. In germline, CDR1 is SGHRS, CDR2 YFSETQ. This CDR3 has 14 amino acids. V shed 2 bases, J shed 6 bases, and the junction held 7 bases outside the gene matches. Here the CDR3 DNA reads TGCGCCAGCAGCTTTACTCAGGGGGGTTCTGAAGCTTTCTTT. Residues: CASSFTQGGSEAFF.

Points on this clone: A junction boundary mismatches the germline segment, possibly from a read error. The gene calls are TRBV6-1 and TRBJ2-1; weak D call: TRBD1 (6 bases). The CDR3 runs to 14 residues. The germline CDR1 and CDR2 sequences are MNHNS and SASEGT. As DNA, the CDR3 is TGTGTCAGCAGTGATACAGGGAGTGGGGATGAGCAGTTCTTC. Translated, it gives CVSSDTGSGDEQFF.

V usage is TRBV5-1 and J usage is TRBJ2-1, with 10 bases matching TRBD2. V shed 0 bases, J shed 1 base, and the junction held 4 bases outside the gene matches. This CDR3 has 17 amino acids. The germline CDR1 and CDR2 sequences are SGHRS and YFSETQ. The CDR3 DNA sequence: TGCGCCAGCAGCTTGGCCCCACTAGCGGGGTCCTACAATGAGCAGTTCTTC. It encodes CASSLAPLAGSYNEQFF.

This clone has only one observation. The V call is TRBV5-1, the J call TRBJ1-5, with no clear D. Deletions cut 0 bases from V and 4 bases from J, with 8 bases between. The length of the CDR3 is 14 residues. The germline V gene has CDR1 SGHRS and CDR2 YFSETQ. CDR3 residues: CASSLEGGNQPQHF. CDR3 in DNA: TGCGCCAGCAGCTTGGAGGGCGGGAATCAGCCCCAGCATTTT. The whole variable domain, filled in from reference TRBV5-1 and TRBJ1-5, reads KAGVTQTPRYLIKTRGQQVTLSCSPISGHRSVSWYQQTPGQGLQFLFEYFSETQRNKGNFPGRFSGRQFSNSRSEMNVSTLELGDSALYLCASSLEGGNQPQHFGDGTRLSIL.

V and J are TRBV9 and TRBJ2-1; 8 bases align to TRBD1. Looked up from germline, CDR1 is SGDLS and CDR2 is YYNGEE. CDR3 length equals 13 residues. Trimming at V came to 0 bases and at J to 8 bases, leaving 1 base not matched to a gene. This CDR3 is CASSVGQGYEQFF. CDR3 coding DNA: TGTGCCAGCAGCGTAGGACAGGGGTATGAGCAGTTCTTC.

A single count supports this clone. The chain couples TRBV7-2 to TRBJ2-1; D possibly corresponds to TRBD1 (5 bases). CDR1 is SGHTA, CDR2 FQGNSA, per germline. V was clipped by 2 bases and J by 6 bases, with 11 bases between them. The CDR3 covers 14 residues. The CDR3 coding sequence is TGTGCCAGCAGCTTATCAGGGCAGAGCAATGAGCAGTTCTTC. Amino acids: CASSLSGQSNEQFF.